Listed below are T cell receptor beta chains from one sample, sequenced in a study of blood T cell repertoires in COVID-19. The protocol was immunoSEQ multiplex PCR, while the TCRdb copy is restricted to in-frame clones and leaves out a portion. The table shows some 76,000 clones, with 65% to 85% occurring only once. The sample was peripheral blood. The receptors originated from a man aged 45 to 65 with COVID-19, enrolled during active disease. Both conserved end residues are trimmed from each CDR3. Fields, in order: J gene, D gene, V gene, CDR3 protein. A D gene is named only where the DNA matches it firmly.

TRBJ2-1	-	TRBV5-1	ASSSQQESREQF
TRBJ2-7	-	TRBV18	ASSIGRGYEQY
TRBJ1-2	-	TRBV24-1	ATSGSTGADYGYT
TRBJ1-5	-	TRBV6-2/TRBV6-3	ASSYLGRTQPQH
TRBJ2-2	TRBD2	TRBV6-5	ASSIGTIYTGELF
TRBJ1-5	-	TRBV4-1	ASSQEWLRQPQH
TRBJ2-4	-	TRBV7-9	ASSPRSGDKNIQY
TRBJ1-1	-	TRBV27	ASSLDRRMNTEAF
TRBJ1-5	TRBD1	TRBV28	ASSADRDNQPQH
TRBJ2-3	TRBD2	TRBV24-1	ATSDGTSGRAGTDTQY
TRBJ1-1	TRBD1	TRBV7-2	ASSTKRQGTGAEAF
TRBJ2-7	TRBD1	TRBV5-4	ASSLKTGADEQY
TRBJ1-5	TRBD1	TRBV2	ASGRDRGRGFGNQPQH
TRBJ2-5	-	TRBV28	ASEGETQY
TRBJ1-6	TRBD1	TRBV2	ARENAGQRDSPLH
TRBJ1-4	-	TRBV20-1	SAKGHKLF
TRBJ1-2	-	TRBV6-1	ASSETGSYGYT
TRBJ1-5	-	TRBV7-8	ASSFPGAQPQH
TRBJ1-2	-	TRBV4-1	ASSQDPLPGGGYT
TRBJ2-1	-	TRBV21-1	ASSNRNEQF
TRBJ2-5	-	TRBV28	ASSLPIIGTQY
TRBJ1-4	-	TRBV5-4	ASSFKPGNEKLF
TRBJ1-2	-	TRBV6-5	ASSPQRENYGYT